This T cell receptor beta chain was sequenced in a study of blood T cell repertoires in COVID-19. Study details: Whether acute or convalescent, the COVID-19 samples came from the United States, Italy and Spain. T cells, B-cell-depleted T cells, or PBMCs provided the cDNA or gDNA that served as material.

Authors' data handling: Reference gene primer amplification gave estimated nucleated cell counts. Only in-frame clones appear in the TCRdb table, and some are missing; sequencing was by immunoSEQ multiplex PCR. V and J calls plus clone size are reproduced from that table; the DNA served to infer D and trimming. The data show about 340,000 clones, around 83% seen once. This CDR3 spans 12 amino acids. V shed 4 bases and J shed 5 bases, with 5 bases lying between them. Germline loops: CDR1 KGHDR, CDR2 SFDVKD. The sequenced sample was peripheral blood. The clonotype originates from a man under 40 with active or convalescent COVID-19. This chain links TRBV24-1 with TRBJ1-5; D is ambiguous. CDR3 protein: CATSEEDQPQHF. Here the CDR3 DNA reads TGTGCCACCAGTGAAGAGGATCAGCCCCAGCATTTT.